The 27 T cell receptor beta chains below all came from one sample that was sequenced in a study of blood T cell repertoires in COVID-19 (TCRdb year 2020). Library creation used the immunoSEQ multiplex PCR assay. Held by TCRdb, this immuneACCESS table contains in-frame sequences only and omits some clones. Under half of the omission traces to an unresolved V gene where checked; the cause of the rest is unknown. This sample holds 300,000 to 400,000 clones; 70% to 90% were observed only once. Of the sample, about 4.2% is held by the ten largest clones. Sequencing was performed on PBMCs or T cells enriched from blood (not recorded which). The receptors here all came from a woman aged 40 to 50 with acute COVID-19.

The rearrangement uses TRBV7-9 and TRBJ1-2, with 12 bases aligning to TRBD1. Germline V gene lookup returns CDR1 SEHNR and CDR2 FQNEAQ (reference sequence). This CDR3 contains 17 residues. The trim removed 5 bases at V and 4 bases at J, leaving 11 bases unmatched. CDR3 in DNA: TGTGCCAGCAGCCTTCCGGGACAGGGGGCCCGAAGCTATGGCTACACCTTC. Protein product: CASSLPGQGARSYGYTF. The whole variable domain, remainder taken from reference TRBV7-9 and TRBJ1-2, is DTGVSQNPRHKITKRGQNVTFRCDPISEHNRLYWYRQTLGQGPEFLTYFQNEAQLEKSRLLSDRFSAERPKGSFSTLEIQRTEQGDSAMYLCASSLPGQGARSYGYTFGSGTRLTVV.

The chain recombines TRBV9 with TRBJ2-2, with TRBD2 matching over 12 bases. This CDR3 is 16 amino acids long. The V gene's germline CDR1 is SGDLS and CDR2 YYNGEE. With 3 bases clipped from V and 4 bases from J, the junction kept 4 bases outside the gene matches. The CDR3 sequence is CASSAGLAGITGELFF. The CDR3 DNA follows: TGTGCCAGCAGCGCAGGACTAGCGGGGATCACCGGGGAGCTGTTTTTT.

The V and J genes are TRBV7-9 and TRBJ2-1; perhaps TRBD2 as D (5 bases). CDR3 size: 13 residues. The V end lost 3 bases, the J end lost 10 bases, and 13 bases lay between the germline ends. The germline V gene has CDR1 SEHNR and CDR2 FQNEAQ (reference sequence). The CDR3 bases are TGTGCCAGCAGCTTGTCTGGCGGGCCGGAGCAGTTCTTC. It translates to CASSLSGGPEQFF.

This CDR3 reads CASSIGRGETQYF. The CDR3 DNA follows: TGTGCCAGTAGTATCGGGAGGGGCGAGACCCAGTACTTC. The chain joins TRBV19 to TRBJ2-5, with 8 bases aligning to TRBD2. The J segment lost 5 bases and the V segment lost 3 bases, leaving 2 bases of the junction unmatched. CDR3 length equals 13 residues. Germline assignment: CDR1 LNHDA and CDR2 SQIVND (reference sequence).

This chain links TRBV7-9 with TRBJ1-2, with 9 bases matching TRBD1. This CDR3 spans 16 amino acids. In germline, CDR1 is SEHNR, CDR2 FQNEAQ (reference sequence). Losses at the gene ends were 5 bases for V and 8 bases for J; bases not matched to a gene: 15. CDR3 residues: CASSRRTTGGAGGYTF. CDR3 coding DNA: TGTGCCAGCAGCCGAAGGACAACAGGGGGCGCGGGGGGCTACACCTTC.

The rearrangement uses TRBV29-1 and TRBJ1-2, with D perhaps matching TRBD1 (5 bases). V was cut by 5 bases and J by 3 bases, with 16 bases left in between. Per germline, CDR1 SQVTM and CDR2 ANQGSEA. CDR3 length: 14 amino acids. The CDR3 DNA sequence: TGCAGCGTTTCTCGAGGGACTAGAGACTATGGCTACACCTTC. This sequence encodes CSVSRGTRDYGYTF.

CDR3 amino acids: CASSQVGQNEKLFF. Written as DNA, the CDR3 is TGCGCCAGCAGCCAGGTCGGACAGAATGAAAAACTGTTTTTT. The chain has TRBV5-1 and TRBJ1-4, with a tentative D call TRBD1 (6 bases). CDR3 length: 14 amino acids. The germline V gene has CDR1 SGHRS and CDR2 YFSETQ. The germline V and J ends were trimmed by 4 bases and 5 bases, with 12 bases remaining between them.

This clone was seen once. This chain connects TRBV21-1 to TRBJ2-5; the table's D call, TRBD2, has no DNA check behind it. TRBV21-1 counts as a pseudogene. The CDR3 spans 18 residues. CDR3 sequence reads: CASSSTADPSGYQETQYF. The CDR3 DNA sequence: TGTGCCAGCAGCTCCACCGCAGATCCTAGCGGGTACCAAGAGACCCAGTACTTC.

This chain uses TRBV9 with TRBJ1-4, with a weak D call TRBD1 (5 bases). The CDR3 totals 17 residues. Germline V CDR1 and CDR2: SGDLS, YYNGEE. V gave up 1 base and J gave up 4 bases, with 17 bases separating them. CDR3 DNA: TGTGCCAGCAGCGTACGGGGGTTGGGGAGTAATAATGAAAAACTGTTTTTT. Protein sequence: CASSVRGLGSNNEKLFF.

This chain links TRBV6-6 with TRBJ2-7, with D tentatively TRBD1 (6 bases). This CDR3 has 12 residues. The germline V gene has CDR1 MNHNY and CDR2 SVGAGI (reference sequence). Trimming pared 1 base from V and 7 bases from J, leaving 8 bases between. The CDR3 sequence is CASSYLGGEQYF. CDR3 bases: TGTGCCAGCAGTTACTTAGGGGGAGAGCAGTACTTC.

This chain links TRBV19 with TRBJ2-2; the D gene is possibly TRBD2 (7 bases). This CDR3 spans 14 amino acids. Trimming shortened V by 7 bases and J by 0 bases, and 9 bases separated the two germline ends. CDR1 is LNHDA, CDR2 SQIVND, per germline (reference sequence). The CDR3 sequence is CASIGGPNTGELFF. In DNA, the CDR3 is TGTGCCAGTATCGGGGGGCCGAACACCGGGGAGCTGTTTTTT.

This clone appeared a single time. This chain joins TRBV5-6 and TRBJ1-2; D remains ambiguous. This CDR3 region has 16 residues. Germline loops: CDR1 SGHDT, CDR2 YYEEEE. V was pared by 0 bases and J by 7 bases, with 19 bases between. The CDR3, as DNA: TGTGCCAGCAGCTTGGTAGTGACACGGACTGGAAGTGGCTACACCTTC. This gives the protein CASSLVVTRTGSGYTF.

This chain uses TRBV2 with TRBJ1-5, with a weak D call TRBD1 (5 bases). Germline V gene data show CDR1 as SNHLY and CDR2 as FYNNEI. V dropped 8 bases and J dropped 4 bases, with 12 bases sitting between them. The length of the CDR3 is 13 residues. The CDR3 reads CASQGRANQPQHF. CDR3 DNA: TGTGCCAGCCAGGGCAGGGCGAATCAGCCCCAGCATTTT. The full variable domain, completed using reference TRBV2 and TRBJ1-5, is EPEVTQTPSHQVTQMGQEVILRCVPISNHLYFYWYRQILGQKVEFLVSFYNNEISEKSEIFDDQFSVERPDGSNFTLKIRSTKLEDSAMYFCASQGRANQPQHFGDGTRLSIL.

This clone was picked up a small number of times. The CDR3 DNA reads TGTGCCAGCACTTTCACGGGACAGGGGGATCAGCCCCAGCATTTT. Its translation is CASTFTGQGDQPQHF. This chain joins TRBV7-9 and TRBJ1-5, with 11 bases lining up with TRBD1. Looked up from germline, CDR1 is SEHNR and CDR2 is FQNEAQ (reference sequence). The CDR3 runs to 15 residues. The V and J ends lost 7 bases and 5 bases, in that order; junction bases with no gene match: 7.

The V call is TRBV11-2, the J call TRBJ1-6; no definite D call. The CDR3 runs 13 residues. In germline, CDR1 is SGHAT, CDR2 FQNNGV. With 5 bases removed from V and 4 bases from J, the gap between germline ends came to 6 bases. Here the CDR3 DNA reads TGTGCCAGCAGCCCAGGATATAATTCACCCCTCCACTTT. It is translated as CASSPGYNSPLHF.

This chain links TRBV7-9 with TRBJ2-1, with 8 positions matching TRBD2. Germline V gene lookup returns CDR1 SEHNR and CDR2 FQNEAQ (reference sequence). The CDR3 is made up of 15 amino acids. The V segment lost 1 base and the J segment 6 bases; nucleotides outside the gene matches: 5. The CDR3 protein is CASSLDGTSINEQFF. The DNA for the CDR3 is TGTGCCAGCAGCTTAGACGGGACTAGTATCAATGAGCAGTTCTTC.

The chain uses TRBV4-3 and TRBJ2-1, with 9 bases lining up with TRBD2. Germline CDR1 is LGHNA and CDR2 is YSLEER. The length of the CDR3 is 16 residues. The junction had 8 bases not matched to a gene; V was cut back by 0 bases and J by 8 bases. The CDR3: CASSQDLGLAGHEQFF. For the CDR3, the DNA is TGCGCCAGCAGCCAAGATCTCGGGCTAGCGGGACATGAGCAGTTCTTC.

This chain uses TRBV5-5 with TRBJ2-7; TRBD2 is a possible D gene (5 bases). CDR3 length: 13 residues. Germline lookup yields CDR1 SGHKS and CDR2 YYEKEE (reference sequence). V was cut by 4 bases and J by 1 base, with 9 bases left in between. The CDR3 protein is CASSPLASYEQYF. The CDR3 DNA reads TGTGCCAGCAGCCCCCTAGCATCCTACGAGCAGTACTTC.

This CDR3 is CASSRGQGRRPQHF. In nucleotides, the CDR3 is TGTGCCAGCAGTCGAGGACAGGGCCGCCGGCCCCAGCATTTT. The rearrangement uses TRBV11-2 and TRBJ1-5; 8 bases line up with TRBD1. This CDR3 contains 14 residues. Trimming cost V 6 bases and J 9 bases; bases outside gene matches: 10. The germline gives CDR1 SGHAT, CDR2 FQNNGV.

This chain links TRBV9 with TRBJ1-2, with TRBD1 matching 7 bases. J gave up 7 bases and V 1 base, and 10 bases lay outside the gene matches. The CDR3 has 15 amino acids. Per the germline V gene, CDR1 is SGDLS and CDR2 is YYNGEE. The CDR3 DNA reads as TGTGCCAGCAGCGTATTAGGAGGGGGCTCGGGTGGCTACACCTTC. This translates into CASSVLGGGSGGYTF.

The V gene is TRBV10-3, the J gene TRBJ2-7, with unresolved D. V gave up 8 bases and J gave up 6 bases, with 11 bases separating them. This CDR3 spans 11 amino acids. Germline V gene lookup returns CDR1 ENHRY and CDR2 SYGVKD. CDR3 bases: TGTGCCATCTCCTCAGGTTCCGAGCAGTACTTC. It specifies CAISSGSEQYF.

The V gene is TRBV4-1, the J gene TRBJ2-7, with D perhaps TRBD1 (7 bases). This CDR3 has 14 residues. CDR1 MGHRA and CDR2 YSYEKL come from the germline V gene. Trimming removed 3 bases at V and 4 bases at J, with 13 bases between. CDR3 residues: CASSQRQGGYEQYF. CDR3 DNA: TGCGCCAGCAGCCAGAGACAGGGAGGTTACGAGCAGTACTTC.

The chain carries TRBV28 and TRBJ1-6; a weak D match, TRBD1 (6 bases). V was cut by 6 bases and J by 6 bases, with 12 bases left in between. The CDR3 is 14 amino acids. Germline assignment: CDR1 MDHEN and CDR2 SYDVKM. CDR3 DNA sequence: TGTGCCAGCAGCCTAGGGGGGGGTAATTCACCCCTCCACTTT. This sequence encodes CASSLGGGNSPLHF.

This chain connects TRBV5-1 to TRBJ1-2, with TRBD1 identical over 7 bases. The V gene end was trimmed by 3 bases and the J gene end by 6 bases; junction bases not matched to a gene: 11. CDR1 is SGHRS and CDR2 is YFSETQ in the germline V gene. CDR3 length: 15 residues. The CDR3 DNA sequence: TGCGCCAGCAGCTCCGGGACAGAGAGCTACGATGGCTACACCTTC. Protein: CASSSGTESYDGYTF.

This clone turned up a few times. The V and J genes are TRBV10-3 and TRBJ2-7; TRBD1 agrees at 7 bases. The CDR3 runs 16 residues. The trim removed 2 bases at V and 6 bases at J, leaving 13 bases unmatched. In germline, CDR1 is ENHRY, CDR2 SYGVKD. For the CDR3, the DNA is TGTGCCATCAGTGAGCCTACAGGGGTTTACACTCCCGAGCAGTACTTC. Translating gives CAISEPTGVYTPEQYF.

As DNA, the CDR3 is TGTGCCAGCAGTCCGGGGCTAGCGGCCAAGCGGAACACCGGGGAGCTGTTTTTT. This encodes CASSPGLAAKRNTGELFF. This chain uses TRBV28 with TRBJ2-2; TRBD2 matches at 7 bases. Germline V gene sequence: CDR1 MDHEN, CDR2 SYDVKM. This CDR3 spans 18 amino acids. The junction had 13 bases not matched to a gene; V was cut back by 5 bases and J by 1 base.

A single count supports this clone. The rearrangement uses TRBV2 and TRBJ2-3; D remains unclear. The CDR3 runs 14 residues. V dropped 2 bases and J dropped 3 bases, with 9 bases sitting between them. Germline V gene lookup returns CDR1 SNHLY and CDR2 FYNNEI. CDR3 protein: CASSEFARTDTQYF. Here the CDR3 DNA reads TGTGCCAGCAGTGAATTTGCGAGGACAGATACGCAGTATTTT. The full variable domain, in which reference TRBV2 and TRBJ2-3 provide the parts outside the CDR3, is EPEVTQTPSHQVTQMGQEVILRCVPISNHLYFYWYRQILGQKVEFLVSFYNNEISEKSEIFDDQFSVERPDGSNFTLKIRSTKLEDSAMYFCASSEFARTDTQYFGPGTRLTVL.